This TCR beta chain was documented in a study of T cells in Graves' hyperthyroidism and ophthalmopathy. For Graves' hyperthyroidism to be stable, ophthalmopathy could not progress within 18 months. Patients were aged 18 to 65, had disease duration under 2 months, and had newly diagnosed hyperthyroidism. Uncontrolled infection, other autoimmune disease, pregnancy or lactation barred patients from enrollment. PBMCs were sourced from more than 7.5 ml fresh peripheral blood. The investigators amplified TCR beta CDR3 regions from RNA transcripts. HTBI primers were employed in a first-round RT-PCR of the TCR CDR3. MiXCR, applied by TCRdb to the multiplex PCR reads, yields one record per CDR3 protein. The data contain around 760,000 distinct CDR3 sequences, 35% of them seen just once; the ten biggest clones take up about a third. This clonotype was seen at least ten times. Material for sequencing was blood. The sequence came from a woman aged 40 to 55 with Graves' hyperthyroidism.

CDR3 residues: CASSLEGWETQYF. CDR3 sequence (DNA): TGTGCCAGCAGCTTGGAGGGATGGGAGACCCAGTACTTC. V gene TRBV11-3 combines with J gene TRBJ2-5, with a tentative D call TRBD2 (6 bases). Deletions cut 3 bases from V and 5 bases from J, with 10 bases between. There are 13 residues in the CDR3. In germline, CDR1 is SGHNT, CDR2 YENEEA.